The clone carrying this T cell receptor beta chain was counted a single time. This specimen belongs to a study of CD8 T cells in Susac syndrome. An input of roughly 0.45 to 1 ug of RNA was subjected to reverse transcription using random hexamers. A single record per CDR3 protein comes from TCRdb applying MiXCR to the immunoSEQ multiplex PCR reads. The sample includes 150,000 or so distinct CDR3 sequences, around 93% of them seen just once. It was negative isolation that provided the CD8+ and CD4+ T cells, whereas TEMRA cells were enriched by FACS. V was clipped by 6 bases and J by 5 bases; unmatched bases: 12. This CDR3 contains 15 residues. Germline assignment: CDR1 DFQATT and CDR2 SNEGSKA (reference sequence).

The specimen sequenced was CD4+ T cells from PBMCs. The J gene is TRBJ2-5, the V gene TRBV20-1, with 10 bases fitting TRBD1. This TCR was recovered from a human donor in good health. For the CDR3, the DNA is TGCAGTGCCAGGACGACAGGGGGCGATTGGGAGACCCAGTACTTC. Translating it yields CSARTTGGDWETQYF.